This TCR beta chain was identified in a study of blood T cell dynamics during melanoma immunotherapy. Here immunoSEQ multiplex PCR was the method, and the copy in TCRdb shows in-frame clones only, minus some. This table has 9,500 to 14,000 clones, approximately 87% appearing once. This clone showed up just once. Time point in this sample: pre-treatment baseline. The sequencing used blood, collected from a patient treated with checkpoint blockade. This TCR came from a human donor with melanoma.

The CDR3 spells CASSLYLVGRGTDTQYF. In DNA form, the CDR3 reads TGCGCCAGCAGCTTATACCTGGTGGGCCGAGGCACAGATACGCAGTATTTT. V and J are TRBV5-1 and TRBJ2-3; D ambiguous. Germline-derived CDR1 and CDR2 are SGHRS and YFSETQ. Deletions cut 2 bases from V and 1 base from J, with 17 bases between. The CDR3 consists of 17 residues.